This passage covers 16 T cell receptor beta chains from one sample sequenced in a study of TIL therapy for anti-PD-1-resistant metastatic lung cancer. As for time point: pre-treatment sample, taken before nivolumab and TIL therapy. Pleural nodules or supraclavicular lymph nodes made up most of the excised metastases sampled. Sequencing used immunoSEQ v3. The table came from immunoSEQ multiplex PCR; TCRdb's copy has only in-frame clones and leaves some out. The data show 20,000 to 30,000 clones, with 60% to 70% seen just once and roughly 15% held by the top ten. Sample: tumor tissue, taken at baseline. The receptor set was obtained from a woman between 25 and 80 years old with non-small cell lung cancer.

The chain employs TRBV19 and TRBJ2-5, with D possibly matching TRBD2 (8 bases). CDR3 length: 15 amino acids. Germline V gene data show CDR1 as LNHDA and CDR2 as SQIVND (reference sequence). V was cut by 8 bases and J by 4 bases, with 20 bases left in between. The CDR3 is CASSVAGHRGETQYF. The CDR3, as DNA: TGTGCCAGTTCCGTAGCGGGACACAGGGGAGAGACCCAGTACTTC.

This clone appeared a few times. The chain couples TRBV10-3 to TRBJ2-1, with no clear D. Germline CDR1 reads ENHRY; CDR2 reads SYGVKD. V lost 2 bases, J lost 10 bases, and 12 bases lay in between. CDR3 length: 13 residues. CDR3 loop: CAISEKPSVEQFF. The CDR3 DNA follows: TGTGCCATCAGTGAGAAACCGAGTGTGGAGCAGTTCTTC.

This clone is labeled large. CDR3 sequence: CASMFGGVTYEQYF. CDR3 DNA sequence: TGTGCCAGCATGTTCGGGGGAGTAACCTACGAGCAGTACTTC. This chain uses TRBV2 with TRBJ2-7; maybe TRBD2 (6 bases). The CDR3 has 14 residues. With 7 bases removed from V and 2 bases from J, the gap between germline ends came to 15 bases. Looked up from germline, CDR1 is SNHLY and CDR2 is FYNNEI.

The chain combines TRBV5-1 with TRBJ2-3; D unresolved. Trimming took 1 base from V and 1 from J, leaving 4 bases between them. Looked up from germline, CDR1 is SGHRS and CDR2 is YFSETQ. This CDR3 spans 13 amino acids. CDR3 protein: CASSLYRTDTQYF. The CDR3 bases are TGCGCCAGCAGCTTGTATCGCACAGATACGCAGTATTTT.

The genes are TRBV29-1 and TRBJ2-3; D gene uncertain. The length of the CDR3 is 12 residues. The V end was cut by 5 bases, the J end by 4 bases, with 10 bases between. Looked up from germline, CDR1 is SQVTM and CDR2 is ANQGSEA. This chain's CDR3 is CSVRAHADTQYF. The CDR3 nucleotides are TGCAGCGTTAGGGCCCACGCAGATACGCAGTATTTT.

The J gene is TRBJ1-1, the V gene TRBV6-1; D gene ambiguous. Germline-derived CDR1 and CDR2 are MNHNS and SASEGT. V was trimmed by 0 bases and J by 7 bases, leaving 9 bases between them. There are 13 residues in the CDR3. This CDR3 reads CASSEALGIEAFF. The DNA of the CDR3 is TGTGCCAGCAGTGAAGCGTTAGGGATTGAAGCTTTCTTT.

This clone occurred a few times. J is TRBJ2-5 and V is TRBV30; weak D call: TRBD2 (5 bases). V was trimmed by 5 bases and J by 6 bases, leaving 16 bases between them. The CDR3 consists of 13 residues. Germline V gene sequence: CDR1 GTSNPN, CDR2 SVGIG (reference sequence). CDR3 nucleotide sequence: TGTGCCTGGGACCCCGGAGGATCTAAGACCCAGTACTTC. Amino acids: CAWDPGGSKTQYF.

This clone was picked up many times. This chain uses TRBV6-5 with TRBJ1-1; D may be TRBD1 (5 bases). Germline V lookup: CDR1 MNHEY, CDR2 SVGAGI. The V and J ends lost 5 bases and 1 base respectively, with 11 bases between them. CDR3 size: 14 residues. The CDR3 DNA reads TGTGCCAGCAGTCATTGGGGGACGAACACTGAAGCTTTCTTT. Its translation: CASSHWGTNTEAFF.

This chain joins TRBV28 and TRBJ2-2, with 11 nucleotides matching TRBD1. CDR3 length: 16 residues. CDR1 and CDR2 from the germline V gene are MDHEN and SYDVKM. V dropped 6 bases and J dropped 5; count of bases not matched to a gene: 8. CDR3 sequence: CASRDGQGARTGELFF. The CDR3 bases are TGTGCCAGCAGGGATGGACAGGGGGCAAGAACCGGGGAGCTGTTTTTT.

This clone showed up just a few times. The chain carries TRBV28 and TRBJ1-4; D might be TRBD1 (5 bases). CDR1 and CDR2 from the germline V gene are MDHEN and SYDVKM. V was pared by 2 bases and J by 3 bases, with 16 bases between. The CDR3 has 17 amino acids. The CDR3 DNA is TGTGCCAGCAGTTTACTTTCCCGGGACGGCGCTAATGAAAAACTGTTTTTT. Amino acid sequence: CASSLLSRDGANEKLFF.

The V gene is TRBV19, the J gene TRBJ2-7; D call uncertain. Germline CDR1 reads LNHDA; CDR2 reads SQIVND (reference sequence). CDR3 length: 13 residues. The V end was cut by 3 bases, the J end by 2 bases, with 8 bases between. CDR3 protein: CASSIGLPYEQYF. CDR3 DNA sequence: TGTGCCAGTAGTATTGGGCTTCCCTACGAGCAGTACTTC.

The chain is built from TRBV6-6 and TRBJ2-1, with D unclear. This CDR3 is 12 amino acids long. Trimming left V 5 bases short and J 3 bases short, with 5 bases between. Germline V lookup: CDR1 MNHNY, CDR2 SVGAGI (reference sequence). DNA for the CDR3: TGTGCCAGCAGTCTCGTCTACAATGAGCAGTTCTTC. It specifies CASSLVYNEQFF.

This chain connects TRBV20-1 to TRBJ2-1; D ambiguous. The CDR3 is 11 amino acids. V lost 4 bases to trimming and J lost 10 bases, with 11 bases between them. CDR1 and CDR2 (germline): DFQATT, SNEGSKA (reference sequence). The CDR3 DNA sequence: TGCAGTGCTATCTACGGTTACGAGCAGTTCTTC. Encoded protein: CSAIYGYEQFF.

V is TRBV20-1 and J is TRBJ2-5; D perhaps matches TRBD1 (5 bases). V lost 5 bases and J 7 bases, leaving 11 bases between the germline ends. The CDR3 totals 11 residues. CDR1 and CDR2 from the germline V gene are DFQATT and SNEGSKA (reference sequence). CDR3 amino acids: CSAGNQGTQYF. CDR3 DNA sequence: TGCAGTGCTGGAAATCAGGGGACCCAGTACTTC.

The J gene is TRBJ2-2, the V gene TRBV19; 7 bases fit TRBD2. Germline V gene data show CDR1 as LNHDA and CDR2 as SQIVND (reference sequence). Trimming cost V 3 bases and J 5 bases; bases outside gene matches: 9. There are 16 residues in the CDR3. The CDR3 coding sequence is TGTGCCAGTAGTATGGGAGGGGTAGCAGTTACCGGGGAGCTGTTTTTT. It specifies CASSMGGVAVTGELFF.

The V and J genes are TRBV6-5 and TRBJ1-1; no clear D gene. The V end lost 0 bases, the J end lost 5 bases, and 7 bases lay between the germline ends. The CDR3 consists of 13 residues. Germline V gene lookup returns CDR1 MNHEY and CDR2 SVGAGI. CDR3 in amino acids: CASSYSTKTEAFF. In DNA form, the CDR3 reads TGTGCCAGCAGTTACTCGACAAAGACTGAAGCTTTCTTT.